This TCR beta chain was retrieved from a study of blood T cell repertoires in COVID-19 (TCRdb year 2020). As for the study more broadly: Samples covering the acute and convalescent phases of COVID-19 were provided by collaborators in the United States, Italy and Spain. The prospective study material was composed of cDNA or gDNA derived from T cells, B-cell-depleted T cells, or PBMCs. The dataset comprised deeply sampled blood TCRbeta repertoires from subjects exposed to, actively infected with, or recovered from COVID-19. The repertoires were released in a freely available public database intended as a resource for research on the immune response to SARS-CoV-2. The samples were drawn from the first 160 participants of the ongoing ImmuneRACE study and from 1,254 subjects provided by 6 global collaborators. Sample metadata almost always included a de-identified subject ID, COVID-19 status, age in years and sex. Where available, HLA class I and class II types were taken from metadata supplied by the sample provider and were not determined by assay-based typing.

General study outcomes and caveats: The quantity of clinical and demographic metadata differed by source and by participant and was supplied without curation.

This clone turned up a few times. It lacks a known antigen. No base-level quality is on record; no much larger clone is a single base apart. The immunoSEQ Assay, a bias-controlled multiplex PCR, was used to amplify TCRbeta CDR3 regions from genomic DNA. Per the original workflow: Within the assay, amplification of reference gene primers was used to estimate how many nucleated cells each sample contained. To quantify the absolute abundance of each unique TCRbeta CDR3 rearrangement, sequence reads were collapsed and filtered. For each sample, productive Simpson clonality was calculated as the square root of Simpson's diversity index across productive rearrangements. TCRdb re-hosts the immuneACCESS table, in-frame sequences only. Its copies lack some clones; in the studies checked, an unresolved V gene accounts for under half of them, and the cause for the rest is not known. V and J calls and clone size are given by that table; D and trimming were obtained from the DNA. Present in this sample are 300,000 to 450,000 clones, about 85% of which were seen just once. Roughly 3.4% of the sample comes from the top ten.

From the germline V gene, CDR1 is SGHAT and CDR2 is FQNNGV. Its CDR3 holds 19 amino acids, cysteine through phenylalanine. The kept DNA is CDR3 alone, 57 bases in frame from the first base. Trimming takes 5 bases off V and 0 bases off J; junction bases not matched to a gene: 14. The collaborating institutions used their own protocols to collect whole blood in K2EDTA tubes. For TCRbeta analysis, collaborator samples were shipped as frozen whole blood, as isolated PBMCs, or as DNA extracted from either sample type. This chain joins TRBV11-2 to TRBJ2-3; a stretch of 10 junction bases matches TRBD2. This clonotype was obtained from a woman between 18 and 29 years old with acute or convalescent COVID-19. Sequencing used peripheral blood. The sequenced DNA is TGTGCCAGCAGCCTACCGCCCGGGACTAGCGTAACTAGCACAGATACGCAGTATTTT. Its translation is CASSLPPGTSVTSTDTQYF.